The 24 T cell receptor beta chains given below trace back to one sample, sequenced in a study of OX40 agonist ivuxolimab in advanced cancers. Sequenced by immunoSEQ multiplex PCR; TCRdb stores in-frame clones only, minus some. The table shows 90,000 to 130,000 clones, with 91% occurring only once. Sequencing used CD4+ or CD8+ T cells sorted from blood, obtained in a trial of the OX40 agonist ivuxolimab. The origin of the receptors is an adult with an advanced solid tumor such as melanoma, head and neck, liver or kidney cancer.

The sample holds a few counts of this clone. This sequence joins TRBV2 and TRBJ1-5; D ambiguous. Germline V gives CDR1 SNHLY, CDR2 FYNNEI. The CDR3 sequence is 13 residues long. The germline V and J ends were trimmed by 3 bases and 2 bases, with 5 bases remaining between them. The CDR3 DNA follows: TGTGCCAGCAGTGATATGGGCAATCAGCCCCAGCATTTT. It encodes CASSDMGNQPQHF.

The V call is TRBV15, the J call TRBJ2-7; D is unresolved. Germline loops: CDR1 LNHNV, CDR2 YYDKDF (reference sequence). The V and J ends lost 0 bases and 0 bases respectively, with 6 bases between them. The CDR3 extends over 14 amino acids. CDR3 sequence reads: CATSRDLLSYEQYF. The CDR3 nucleotides are TGTGCCACCAGCAGAGATCTCCTCTCCTACGAGCAGTACTTC.

This chain connects TRBV11-1 to TRBJ2-5; D is ambiguous. This CDR3 has 15 residues. Germline V CDR1 and CDR2: SGHAT, FQDESV (reference sequence). Between the trimmed V and J ends, which lost 0 bases and 1 base, there was a span of 9 bases. Written as DNA, the CDR3 is TGTGCCAGCAGCTTAGCGCCGGCTTCCCAAGAGACCCAGTACTTC. This codes for CASSLAPASQETQYF.

Points on this clone: This CDR3 is also generated by other DNA sequences in the sample. The gene calls are TRBV5-4 and TRBJ1-2, with D possibly matching TRBD1 (6 bases). From germline, CDR1 is SGHNT and CDR2 YYREEE (reference sequence). There are 15 residues in the CDR3. Trimming pared 0 bases from V and 3 bases from J, leaving 12 bases between. CDR3 coding DNA: TGTGCCAGCAGCTTGGGGGGGCAGCCTTACTATGGCTACACCTTC. Its translation: CASSLGGQPYYGYTF. The full variable domain, completed using reference TRBV5-4 and TRBJ1-2, is ETGVTQSPTHLIKTRGQQVTLRCSSQSGHNTVSWYQQALGQGPQFIFQYYREEENGRGNFPPRFSGLQFPNYSSELNVNALELDDSALYLCASSLGGQPYYGYTFGSGTRLTVV.

The chain carries TRBV5-8 and TRBJ2-5; TRBD1 aligns across 7 bases. Germline V lookup: CDR1 SGHTS, CDR2 YDEGEE. V dropped 5 bases and J dropped 2; count of bases not matched to a gene: 9. This CDR3 is 15 amino acids long. The CDR3 loop reads CASRRGQASQETQYF. The DNA for the CDR3 is TGTGCCAGCAGACGAGGACAGGCATCACAAGAGACCCAGTACTTC.

The rearrangement uses TRBV6-5 and TRBJ2-3, with D perhaps TRBD2 (7 bases). V lost 0 bases and J lost 8, with 12 bases in between. CDR3 size: 14 residues. Germline-derived CDR1 and CDR2 are MNHEY and SVGAGI. The DNA of the CDR3 is TGTGCCAGCAGTTACTCCCGGGGGGCCATTACGCAGTATTTT. This sequence encodes CASSYSRGAITQYF.

This chain uses TRBV23-1 with TRBJ2-7, with D unclear. TRBV23-1 is sorted into the ORF group, with uncertain function. The CDR3 is 11 residues long. The germline V and J ends were trimmed by 4 bases and 3 bases, with 4 bases remaining between them. CDR3 in DNA: TGCGCCAGCAGTCGGAACTACGAGCAGTACTTC. This sequence encodes CASSRNYEQYF.

The chain employs TRBV5-6 and TRBJ2-5; D not certain. The germline V and J ends were trimmed by 7 bases and 8 bases, with 18 bases remaining between them. Germline-derived CDR1 and CDR2 are SGHDT and YYEEEE. This CDR3 region has 13 residues. In DNA form, the CDR3 reads TGTGCCAGCGGACCAGGCAGGCCCGGCACCCAGTACTTC. Translating gives CASGPGRPGTQYF. Together with reference TRBV5-6 and TRBJ2-5, the CDR3 gives the full variable domain: DAGVTQSPTHLIKTRGQQVTLRCSPKSGHDTVSWYQQALGQGPQFIFQYYEEEERQRGNFPDRFSGHQFPNYSSELNVNALLLGDSALYLCASGPGRPGTQYFGPGTRLLVL.

The count of this clone is one. The CDR3: CASSLATGQAVEAFF. CDR3 sequence (DNA): TGTGCCAGCAGCTTGGCCACGGGGCAGGCGGTTGAAGCTTTCTTT. This chain connects TRBV5-8 to TRBJ1-1; D might be TRBD1 (5 bases). The CDR3 is made up of 15 amino acids. V gave up 0 bases and J gave up 7 bases, with 16 bases separating them. Germline assignment: CDR1 SGHTS and CDR2 YDEGEE.

The gene calls are TRBV27 and TRBJ2-6; D remains unclear. Trimming cost V 2 bases and J 1 base, with 3 bases left between them. The germline V gene encodes CDR1 MNHEY and CDR2 SMNVEV (reference sequence). The CDR3 is made up of 14 amino acids. The CDR3 is CASSLGSGANVLTF. The CDR3 DNA is TGTGCCAGCAGTTTAGGTTCTGGGGCCAACGTCCTGACTTTC.

The chain is built from TRBV28 and TRBJ1-3, with TRBD1 identical over 7 bases. V lost 5 bases to trimming and J lost 4 bases; unmatched junction nucleotides: 11. Germline values: CDR1 MDHEN, CDR2 SYDVKM. The CDR3 loop spans 16 amino acids. CDR3 DNA: TGTGCCAGCAGTCCTCACGACAGGGCAAACGGAAACACCATATATTTT. Translated: CASSPHDRANGNTIYF. Full variable domain (rest looked up from reference TRBV28 and TRBJ1-3): DVKVTQSSRYLVKRTGEKVFLECVQDMDHENMFWYRQDPGLGLRLIYFSYDVKMKEKGDIPEGYSVSREKKERFSLILESASTNQTSMYLCASSPHDRANGNTIYFGEGSWLTVV.

The genes are TRBV4-1 and TRBJ2-2, with D tentatively TRBD2 (6 bases). The CDR3 covers 18 residues. In germline, CDR1 is MGHRA, CDR2 YSYEKL. Trimming shortened V by 2 bases and J by 0 bases, and 16 bases separated the two germline ends. The CDR3 DNA reads TGCGCCAGCAGCCAAACTCCCGGGGCGGGGTCGAACACCGGGGAGCTGTTTTTT. This encodes CASSQTPGAGSNTGELFF.

The chain combines TRBV30 with TRBJ1-4; D ambiguous. Per the germline V gene, CDR1 is GTSNPN and CDR2 is SVGIG (reference sequence). The CDR3 extends over 15 amino acids. V lost 2 bases and J lost 8, with 18 bases in between. DNA of the CDR3: TGTGCCTGGAGTTTGTCGAGCGCCGCGGGGGAAAAACTGTTTTTT. Amino acid sequence: CAWSLSSAAGEKLFF. Drawing the rest from reference TRBV30 and TRBJ1-4, the complete variable domain is SQTIHQWPATLVQPVGSPLSLECTVEGTSNPNLYWYRQAAGRGLQLLFYSVGIGQISSEVPQNLSASRPQDRQFILSSKKLLLSDSGFYLCAWSLSSAAGEKLFFGSGTQLSVL.

The rearrangement joins TRBV19 to TRBJ1-5; D may be TRBD1 (5 bases). The germline V gene has CDR1 LNHDA and CDR2 SQIVND (reference sequence). Trimming removed 0 bases from V and 4 bases from J, with 13 bases in between. The CDR3 spans 16 residues. In nucleotides, the CDR3 is TGTGCCAGTAGTATAGATCTGGGGACGCAGAATCAGCCCCAGCATTTT. Protein sequence: CASSIDLGTQNQPQHF.

The chain has TRBV25-1 and TRBJ1-1, with no clear D. CDR1 and CDR2 (germline): MGHDK, SYGVNS. The ends were cut back, 7 bases at V and 2 bases at J, with 23 bases in the middle. The CDR3 covers 17 residues. The CDR3 reads CASIMKGRKILNTEAFF. As DNA, the CDR3 is TGTGCCAGCATTATGAAAGGACGGAAGATCCTAAACACTGAAGCTTTCTTT.

This clone was counted once. This CDR3 is CASSSQGLAGDNEQFF. CDR3 DNA: TGTGCCAGCAGCTCTCAGGGACTAGCGGGAGACAATGAGCAGTTCTTC. The V and J genes are TRBV9 and TRBJ2-1; TRBD2 matches at 14 bases. After removal of 4 bases from V and 5 bases from J, the junction contained 5 bases not matched to a gene. Looked up from germline, CDR1 is SGDLS and CDR2 is YYNGEE. The length of the CDR3 is 16 residues.

This sequence joins TRBV25-1 and TRBJ1-2; 12 positions agree with TRBD1. This CDR3 spans 14 amino acids. J was trimmed by 8 bases and V by 4 bases; bases with no gene match: 5. Germline CDR1 reads MGHDK; CDR2 reads SYGVNS. The CDR3, as DNA: TGTGCCAGCAGTGTGGGACAGGGGGCGGGGGGCTACACCTTC. Encoded protein: CASSVGQGAGGYTF.

The gene calls are TRBV30 and TRBJ1-5; D is perhaps TRBD1 (6 bases). Germline V gives CDR1 GTSNPN, CDR2 SVGIG (reference sequence). The length of the CDR3 is 13 residues. The germline V and J ends were trimmed by 7 bases and 2 bases, with 12 bases remaining between them. The DNA for the CDR3 is TGTGCCTTGGGACACCGGGGCAATCAGCCCCAGCATTTT. It is translated as CALGHRGNQPQHF. Full variable domain (rest looked up from reference TRBV30 and TRBJ1-5): SQTIHQWPATLVQPVGSPLSLECTVEGTSNPNLYWYRQAAGRGLQLLFYSVGIGQISSEVPQNLSASRPQDRQFILSSKKLLLSDSGFYLCALGHRGNQPQHFGDGTRLSIL.

The chain couples TRBV10-3 to TRBJ2-2; D is unclear. V lost 0 bases, J lost 1 base, and 9 bases lay in between. The CDR3 is made up of 16 amino acids. From germline, CDR1 is ENHRY and CDR2 SYGVKD. Here the CDR3 DNA reads TGTGCCATCAGTGAGTCGAAAGGAGAGAACACCGGGGAGCTGTTTTTT. This translates into CAISESKGENTGELFF.

This sequence joins TRBV18 and TRBJ1-5; tentative D call: TRBD1 (5 bases). CDR3 length equals 15 residues. V lost 4 bases and J lost 6, with 16 bases in between. Germline values: CDR1 KGHSH, CDR2 LQKENI. The CDR3 is CASSLTGTASQPQHF. DNA for the CDR3: TGTGCCAGCTCACTTACCGGGACCGCCAGTCAGCCCCAGCATTTT.

V is TRBV19 and J is TRBJ2-7; tentatively, D is TRBD1 or TRBD2 (5 bases each). Germline loops: CDR1 LNHDA, CDR2 SQIVND (reference sequence). The ends were cut back, 5 bases at V and 6 bases at J, with 17 bases in the middle. The CDR3 loop spans 14 amino acids. As DNA, the CDR3 is TGTGCCAGTAGTGGACAAACTGGGACGACCGAGCAGTACTTC. It codes for CASSGQTGTTEQYF.

V usage is TRBV7-3 and J usage is TRBJ2-2, with D perhaps TRBD1 (6 bases). The ends were cut back, 5 bases at V and 4 bases at J, with 14 bases in the middle. Germline V lookup: CDR1 SGHTA, CDR2 FQGTGA. The CDR3 has 15 amino acids. In DNA form, the CDR3 reads TGTGCCAGCAGCCCTCAGGGGTTGGTCACCGGGGAGCTGTTTTTT. Encoded protein: CASSPQGLVTGELFF. The full variable domain, rest sourced from reference TRBV7-3 and TRBJ2-2, is GAGVSQTPSNKVTEKGKYVELRCDPISGHTALYWYRQSLGQGPEFLIYFQGTGAADDSGLPNDRFFAVRPEGSVSTLKIQRTERGDSAVYLCASSPQGLVTGELFFGEGSRLTVL.

The chain carries TRBV5-1 and TRBJ2-3; 13 bases line up with TRBD2. This CDR3 spans 19 amino acids. Germline trimming cut 3 bases from V and 0 bases from J; bases unmatched to any gene: 10. Germline CDR1 and CDR2: SGHRS and YFSETQ. CDR3 nucleotides: TGCGCCAGCAGCTGGGGACTAGCGGGAAGTCCTCCAAGCACAGATACGCAGTATTTT. Its protein product is CASSWGLAGSPPSTDTQYF. Combining the CDR3 with reference TRBV5-1 and TRBJ2-3 gives the whole variable domain KAGVTQTPRYLIKTRGQQVTLSCSPISGHRSVSWYQQTPGQGLQFLFEYFSETQRNKGNFPGRFSGRQFSNSRSEMNVSTLELGDSALYLCASSWGLAGSPPSTDTQYFGPGTRLTVL.

The V call is TRBV5-4, the J call TRBJ2-5; D is undetermined. Germline CDR1 SGHNT, CDR2 YYREEE (reference sequence). The CDR3 covers 16 residues. V was pared by 2 bases and J by 3 bases, with 17 bases between. CDR3 in DNA: TGTGCCAGCAGCTTTTCGGGTTCACGTGCGAAAGAGACCCAGTACTTC. Protein product: CASSFSGSRAKETQYF.